What follows are 18 T cell receptor beta chains derived from one specimen sequenced in a study of blood T cell repertoires in COVID-19. Profiling relied on immunoSEQ multiplex PCR, and the TCRdb table lists in-frame clones only, not all of them. The sample records roughly 120,000 clones, approximately 81% being singletons. The sample comprised peripheral blood. These receptors were obtained from a woman aged 80 or older with acute or convalescent COVID-19.

The chain couples TRBV7-3 to TRBJ1-1; the match to TRBD1 covers 7 bases. The germline gives CDR1 SGHTA, CDR2 FQGTGA. The CDR3 consists of 15 residues. V shed 3 bases, J shed 0 bases, and the junction held 4 bases outside the gene matches. The CDR3 region is CASSFSGTVNTEAFF. CDR3 DNA: TGTGCCAGCAGCTTTTCCGGGACAGTGAACACTGAAGCTTTCTTT.

This chain connects TRBV28 to TRBJ1-2; 7 bases map to TRBD1. CDR3 length equals 18 residues. Germline-derived CDR1 and CDR2 are MDHEN and SYDVKM. Trimming took 3 bases from V and 3 from J; bases not matched to a gene: 16. The CDR3 sequence is CASSFFPGTAFRDYGYTF. The DNA for the CDR3 is TGTGCCAGCAGTTTTTTTCCCGGGACAGCATTCCGGGACTATGGCTACACCTTC.

The chain combines TRBV5-1 with TRBJ2-5, with 9 bases aligning to TRBD1. This CDR3 is 14 amino acids long. Per germline, CDR1 SGHRS and CDR2 YFSETQ. V trimming: 2 bases; J trimming: 1 base; junction bases outside the gene matches: 0. Written as DNA, the CDR3 is TGCGCCAGCAGCTTACAGGGGGCCCAAGAGACCCAGTACTTC. This codes for CASSLQGAQETQYF.

The rearrangement uses TRBV9 and TRBJ2-5; TRBD1 agrees at 7 bases. This CDR3 is built from 13 residues. Trimming took 4 bases from V and 2 from J; bases not matched to a gene: 2. Germline CDR1 SGDLS, CDR2 YYNGEE. The CDR3 bases are TGTGCCAGCAGCCTGGGACAGCAAGAGACCCAGTACTTC. Translation: CASSLGQQETQYF.

The V and J genes are TRBV29-1 and TRBJ2-5, with a possible D match to TRBD1 (6 bases). The CDR3 has 13 residues. V was cut by 4 bases and J by 0 bases, with 9 bases left in between. The V gene's germline CDR1 is SQVTM and CDR2 ANQGSEA. For the CDR3, the DNA is TGCAGCGTTGTGGACAGCAACCAAGAGACCCAGTACTTC. Translation: CSVVDSNQETQYF.

This chain connects TRBV25-1 to TRBJ1-4, with 7 bases fitting TRBD1. J lost 8 bases, V lost 1 base, and 7 bases had no gene match. CDR1 MGHDK and CDR2 SYGVNS come from the germline V gene. This CDR3 is built from 15 residues. CDR3 sequence (DNA): TGTGCCAGCAGTGAATCAAAGGGGGCTTGGGAAAAACTGTTTTTT. Translation: CASSESKGAWEKLFF.

The chain is built from TRBV24-1 and TRBJ2-7, with 11 positions matching TRBD1. CDR1 is KGHDR, CDR2 SFDVKD, per germline. The junction had 3 bases not matched to a gene; V was cut back by 9 bases and J by 3 bases. The CDR3 runs 13 residues. The chain's CDR3 is CATGQGADYEQYF. Written as DNA, the CDR3 is TGTGCCACCGGACAGGGGGCAGACTACGAGCAGTACTTC.

V and J are TRBV5-1 and TRBJ2-3; 9 nucleotides agree with TRBD1. CDR3 length equals 15 residues. J gave up 4 bases and V 4 bases, and 7 bases lay outside the gene matches. The V gene's germline CDR1 is SGHRS and CDR2 YFSETQ. CDR3 DNA: TGCGCCAGCAGCCCGGGACAGGGTGGGTCAGATACGCAGTATTTT. As protein: CASSPGQGGSDTQYF.

The rearrangement links TRBV6-5 to TRBJ1-1; 8 bases align to TRBD1. The CDR3 consists of 14 residues. The J segment lost 3 bases and the V segment lost 5 bases, leaving 5 bases of the junction unmatched. CDR1 and CDR2 (germline): MNHEY, SVGAGI. CDR3 nucleotide sequence: TGTGCCAGCAGTCCAGGGGGCGGGTACACTGAAGCTTTCTTT. It translates to CASSPGGGYTEAFF.

The chain uses TRBV3-1 (or the pseudogene TRBV3-2) and TRBJ1-5, with D maybe TRBD1 (5 bases). In germline, CDR1 is LGHDT, CDR2 YNNKEL (reference sequence). The CDR3 is made up of 15 amino acids. Trimming stripped 1 base from V and 2 bases from J, with 9 bases between. CDR3 loop: CASSQVGGGNQPQHF. For the CDR3, the DNA is TGTGCCAGCAGCCAAGTTGGAGGGGGCAATCAGCCCCAGCATTTT.

V gene TRBV5-1 combines with J gene TRBJ2-5; TRBD2 is a possible D gene (5 bases). The germline V gene has CDR1 SGHRS and CDR2 YFSETQ. This CDR3 is built from 13 residues. V lost 5 bases to trimming and J lost 5 bases, with 13 bases between them. CDR3 sequence reads: CASRGFGMETQYF. The CDR3 DNA is TGCGCCAGCAGAGGATTCGGGATGGAGACCCAGTACTTC.

This chain joins TRBV7-9 and TRBJ1-1; 7 positions agree with TRBD1. Unmatched junction bases numbered 4, after V lost 5 bases and J lost 1 base. This CDR3 has 14 amino acids. In germline, CDR1 is SEHNR, CDR2 FQNEAQ (reference sequence). The CDR3 loop reads CASSDRATNTEAFF. The CDR3 DNA is TGTGCCAGCAGCGACAGGGCTACGAACACTGAAGCTTTCTTT. The full variable domain, completed using reference TRBV7-9 and TRBJ1-1, is DTGVSQNPRHKITKRGQNVTFRCDPISEHNRLYWYRQTLGQGPEFLTYFQNEAQLEKSRLLSDRFSAERPKGSFSTLEIQRTEQGDSAMYLCASSDRATNTEAFFGQGTRLTVV.

The sample holds one count of this clone. In DNA, the CDR3 is TGCGCCAGCCCGGGGGGGCAGAATCAGCCCCAGCATTTT. Protein sequence: CASPGGQNQPQHF. The genes are TRBV4-3 and TRBJ1-5, with D possibly being TRBD1 (6 bases). Trimming pared 8 bases from V and 4 bases from J, leaving 12 bases between. The CDR3 length is 13 residues. Germline-derived CDR1 and CDR2 are LGHNA and YSLEER.

The rearrangement links TRBV5-5 to TRBJ1-5; D perhaps matches TRBD1 (5 bases). V was shortened by 7 bases and J by 8 bases, with 16 bases between the two germline ends. In germline, CDR1 is SGHKS, CDR2 YYEKEE (reference sequence). The CDR3 extends over 13 amino acids. The CDR3 is CASGFVGEEPQHF. Written as DNA, the CDR3 is TGTGCCAGCGGTTTCGTGGGGGAGGAGCCCCAGCATTTT.

This clone was seen a single time. The chain is built from TRBV10-3 and TRBJ1-4, with a possible D match to TRBD1 (6 bases). The CDR3 consists of 14 residues. The germline V gene has CDR1 ENHRY and CDR2 SYGVKD. V was cut by 4 bases and J by 2 bases, with 8 bases left in between. CDR3 in amino acids: CAISVRGTNEKLFF. In nucleotides, the CDR3 is TGTGCCATCAGTGTCAGGGGTACTAATGAAAAACTGTTTTTT.

The count of this clone is one. The chain uses TRBV27 and TRBJ2-4, with D maybe TRBD2 (6 bases). This CDR3 is built from 16 residues. Germline assignment: CDR1 MNHEY and CDR2 SMNVEV (reference sequence). V lost 3 bases to trimming and J lost 0 bases, with 12 bases between them. The CDR3 loop is CASSLEGTLAKNIQYF. CDR3 nucleotide sequence: TGTGCCAGCAGTTTGGAGGGGACTTTAGCCAAAAACATTCAGTACTTC.

The gene calls are TRBV5-1 and TRBJ1-1; D is uncertain. CDR3 length: 12 residues. The ends were cut back, 2 bases at V and 1 base at J, with 3 bases in the middle. The germline V gene has CDR1 SGHRS and CDR2 YFSETQ. CDR3 DNA: TGCGCCAGCAGCTTACAGAACACTGAAGCTTTCTTT. Its protein product is CASSLQNTEAFF.

The chain's CDR3 is CSAGAGWNGYTF. DNA for the CDR3: TGCAGCGCTGGGGCAGGGTGGAATGGCTACACCTTC. The chain uses TRBV29-1 and TRBJ1-2, with D possibly TRBD1 on 5 matching bases. Germline V gene data show CDR1 as SQVTM and CDR2 as ANQGSEA. The CDR3 has 12 residues. V shed 7 bases and J shed 6 bases, with 15 bases lying between them.